Below are 20 T cell receptor beta chains sequenced from a single sample in a study of breast tumors, draining lymph nodes, adjacent tissues. Using its own MiXCR run on the multiplex PCR reads, TCRdb lists one record per CDR3 protein. This table holds some 150,000 distinct CDR3 sequences, 20% to 25% found once. The lymph nodes were axillary draining lymph nodes from breast cancer patients. The specimen was axillary lymph node tissue. These receptors were obtained from a female donor with breast cancer. Some clones in this sample may be carry-over from other donors' samples.

In regard to this clonotype: Possible read error: a much larger clone is one base away. The gene calls are TRBV7-8 and TRBJ2-5, with D tentatively TRBD1 or TRBD2 (5 bases each). This CDR3 is built from 15 residues. Germline CDR1 reads SGHVS; CDR2 reads FQNEAQ. The CDR3 loop reads CASSLWDQTQATQYF. CDR3 coding DNA: TGTGCCAGCAGCTTATGGGACCAAACACAAGCGACCCAGTACTTC.

The table lists this clonotype with many counts. The chain has TRBV30 and TRBJ2-1; D is ambiguous. This CDR3 comprises 13 residues. V lost 3 bases and J lost 3, with 9 bases in between. Looked up from germline, CDR1 is GTSNPN and CDR2 is SVGIG (reference sequence). CDR3 amino acids: CAWSPVSYNEQFF. CDR3 nucleotides: TGTGCCTGGAGCCCCGTCAGCTACAATGAGCAGTTCTTC.

Many counts were recorded for this clonotype. The V gene is TRBV6-1, the J gene TRBJ2-3, with TRBD2 matching over 11 bases. With V trimmed by 5 bases and J by 3 bases, 10 bases remained unmatched. The CDR3 consists of 17 residues. The germline V gene has CDR1 MNHNS and CDR2 SASEGT. This CDR3 reads CASSKTGIAGGTDTQYF. CDR3 nucleotides: TGTGCCAGCAGTAAAACAGGAATAGCGGGAGGGACAGATACGCAGTATTTT.

There are a few counts of this clonotype. This may arise from a read error, as a much more abundant clone is one base away. The missing conserved phenylalanine or tryptophan at the end of this CDR3 makes a read error likely. The rearrangement uses TRBV20-1 and TRBJ2-7; D possibly uses TRBD1 or TRBD2 (5 bases each). The CDR3 length is 14 residues. V lost 3 bases, J lost 1 base, and 13 bases lay in between. Germline V lookup: CDR1 DFQATT, CDR2 SNEGSKA (reference sequence). CDR3 sequence (DNA): TGCAGTGCTAGTGGTCTAGAGGGGTCCTACGAGCAGTACTCC. Encoded protein: CSASGLEGSYEQYS.

This clonotype was observed many times. This rearrangement joins TRBV2 to TRBJ2-5; TRBD1 matches at 7 bases. V shed 9 bases, J shed 2 bases, and the junction held 15 bases outside the gene matches. CDR3 length: 16 amino acids. Germline values: CDR1 SNHLY, CDR2 FYNNEI. Here the CDR3 reads CARGPGTEGLQETQYF. The CDR3 region has the DNA TGTGCCAGGGGGCCCGGGACAGAAGGTTTACAAGAGACCCAGTACTTC.

The rearrangement joins TRBV3-1 to TRBJ2-1; 7 bases are shared with TRBD2. The germline V gene encodes CDR1 LGHDT and CDR2 YNNKEL (reference sequence). V lost 1 base, J lost 6 bases, and 9 bases stayed unmatched. The CDR3 spans 16 residues. The CDR3 loop is CASSQAPSWEGNEQFF. In DNA form, the CDR3 reads TGTGCCAGCAGCCAAGCGCCTAGCTGGGAGGGCAATGAGCAGTTCTTC.

In this sample, this clonotype turned up a few times. A single base separates this from a much larger clone, so it may be a read error. This chain connects TRBV4-1 to TRBJ1-5; no firm D call. Germline loops: CDR1 MGHRA, CDR2 YSYEKL. V was trimmed by 0 bases and J by 4 bases, leaving 10 bases between them. This CDR3 is 15 amino acids long. CDR3 nucleotide sequence: TGCGCCAGCAGCCAAGATCGCGGCCTAAATCAGCCCCAGCATTTT. This sequence encodes CASSQDRGLNQPQHF.

Of note for this clonotype: A much bigger clone sits one base away, suggesting this may be a read error. The chain couples TRBV6-1 to TRBJ2-5, with a tentative D call TRBD1 (6 bases). Per the germline V gene, CDR1 is MNHNS and CDR2 is SASEGT. Trimming stripped 11 bases from V and 4 bases from J, with 20 bases between. CDR3 length equals 14 residues. The CDR3 spells CAGEAGAQRETQYF. CDR3 in DNA: TGTGCCGGCGAGGCAGGGGCCCAACGAGAGACCCAGTACTTC.

In this sample, this clonotype turned up many times. The rearrangement uses TRBV5-4 and TRBJ2-1; perhaps TRBD2 as D (7 bases). Trimming pared 3 bases from V and 0 bases from J, leaving 16 bases between. Germline CDR1 and CDR2: SGHNT and YYREEE (reference sequence). CDR3 length equals 17 residues. The CDR3 reads CASSSSGGGFSYNEQFF. The CDR3 nucleotides read TGTGCCAGCAGCTCCTCCGGCGGGGGCTTCTCCTACAATGAGCAGTTCTTC.

This clonotype was detected ten times or more. The chain employs TRBV2 and TRBJ1-2; TRBD1 matches at 7 bases. Germline V gives CDR1 SNHLY, CDR2 FYNNEI. The length of the CDR3 is 13 residues. V shed 6 bases and J 4 bases; nucleotides not matched to a gene: 5. Here the CDR3 reads CASSNRGGYGYTF. DNA for the CDR3: TGTGCCAGCAGCAACAGGGGCGGCTATGGCTACACCTTC. Full variable domain (remainder filled in from reference TRBV2 and TRBJ1-2): EPEVTQTPSHQVTQMGQEVILRCVPISNHLYFYWYRQILGQKVEFLVSFYNNEISEKSEIFDDQFSVERPDGSNFTLKIRSTKLEDSAMYFCASSNRGGYGYTFGSGTRLTVV.

This clonotype was counted ten times or more. DNA for the CDR3: TGTGCCAGCAGCGCCAGACAGGGGTCCCCCCAAGAGACCCAGTACTTC. Translating it yields CASSARQGSPQETQYF. This chain uses TRBV7-6 with TRBJ2-5, with 8 bases lining up with TRBD1. V was pared by 5 bases and J by 1 base, with 9 bases of the junction left unmatched. CDR3 length: 16 amino acids. CDR1 and CDR2 from the germline V gene are SGHVS and FNYEAQ.

Many counts were recorded for this clonotype. CDR3 amino acids: CASSLDRSSRTQYF. CDR3 in DNA: TGTGCCAGCAGCTTAGACCGCTCGTCCAGAACGCAGTATTTT. The rearrangement joins TRBV7-2 to TRBJ2-3; D ambiguous. There are 14 residues in the CDR3. Deletions cut 1 base from V and 9 bases from J, with 14 bases between. CDR1 and CDR2 from the germline V gene are SGHTA and FQGNSA.

This clonotype has ten or more counts. V usage is TRBV11-2 and J usage is TRBJ2-7; D perhaps matches TRBD1 (5 bases). CDR3 length equals 13 residues. V was trimmed by 4 bases and J by 4 bases, leaving 11 bases between them. Germline CDR1 is SGHAT and CDR2 is FQNNGV. Here the CDR3 reads CASSSDRHYEQYF. The CDR3 DNA sequence: TGTGCCAGCAGCTCCGACAGACATTACGAGCAGTACTTC.

This clonotype has ten or more counts. This rearrangement joins TRBV27 to TRBJ2-2; 12 positions agree with TRBD2. Germline trimming cut 6 bases from V and 7 bases from J; bases unmatched to any gene: 0. CDR1 and CDR2 (germline): MNHEY, SMNVEV (reference sequence). The length of the CDR3 is 13 residues. CDR3 nucleotides: TGTGCCAGCAGACTAGCGGGAGGCGGGGAGCTGTTTTTT. Translating gives CASRLAGGGELFF.

A note on this clonotype: A much larger clone lies one base from this, so it may be a read error. The V gene is TRBV6-2 or TRBV6-3, the J gene TRBJ2-7, with D maybe TRBD2 (6 bases). The CDR3 is 13 amino acids. Germline CDR1 MNHEY, CDR2 SVGEGT. V was trimmed by 6 bases and J by 9 bases, leaving 18 bases between them. The CDR3 loop reads CASSPSGYLGQYF. As DNA, the CDR3 is TGTGCCAGCAGCCCGAGCGGGTATCTCGGGCAGTACTTC.

This clonotype was observed many times. The chain carries TRBV11-2 and TRBJ2-1; 10 bases map to TRBD2. Germline-derived CDR1 and CDR2 are SGHAT and FQNNGV. V shed 1 base and J 4 bases; nucleotides not matched to a gene: 7. CDR3 length equals 17 residues. The CDR3 DNA follows: TGTGCCAGCAGCTTAGGGCGCACTAGCGGGGAATACAATGAGCAGTTCTTC. It yields the protein CASSLGRTSGEYNEQFF.

The chain carries TRBV4-1 and TRBJ2-6; 9 nucleotides match TRBD1. Germline CDR1 MGHRA, CDR2 YSYEKL. After removal of 3 bases from V and 2 bases from J, the junction contained 8 bases not matched to a gene. The CDR3 has 18 amino acids. DNA of the CDR3: TGCGCCAGCAGCCAGACCGGGACAGGGTCCCCTGGGGCCAACGTCCTGACTTTC. It codes for CASSQTGTGSPGANVLTF.

This clonotype appeared many times. The rearrangement joins TRBV20-1 to TRBJ2-7; TRBD2 aligns across 12 bases. The V segment lost 5 bases and the J segment 7 bases; nucleotides outside the gene matches: 6. The CDR3 is 13 residues long. Germline V gene sequence: CDR1 DFQATT, CDR2 SNEGSKA (reference sequence). The CDR3 here is CSALAGGGGEQYF. For the CDR3, the DNA is TGCAGTGCTCTAGCGGGAGGGGGGGGGGAGCAGTACTTC.

As to this clonotype: Given a much more abundant clone one base away, this may be a read error. The V call is TRBV5-5, the J call TRBJ1-3; D is ambiguous. Germline V gene lookup returns CDR1 SGHKS and CDR2 YYEKEE (reference sequence). The CDR3 is 16 amino acids. The CDR3 region has the DNA TGTGCCAGCAGCTTGGTCGAGGTACGACGGGCAAACGCCATATATTTT. Encoded protein: CASSLVEVRRANAIYF.

This clonotype was detected many times. The CDR3 sequence is CASRERSTGELFF. In nucleotides, the CDR3 is TGTGCCAGCAGGGAGCGATCCACCGGGGAGCTGTTTTTT. This chain connects TRBV6-6 to TRBJ2-2; unclear D gene. V lost 6 bases and J lost 4, with 9 bases in between. In germline, CDR1 is MNHNY, CDR2 SVGAGI (reference sequence). CDR3 length equals 13 residues.